This T cell receptor beta chain stems from a study of response to subunit inactivated influenza vaccine. This clonotype turned up a few times. MiXCR, applied by TCRdb to the RT-PCR reads, yields one record per CDR3 protein. Here the sample spans about 620,000 distinct CDR3 sequences, around 11% being singletons. The ends lost 6 bases at V and 6 bases at J; junction bases unmatched: 13. The CDR3 contains 16 residues. Looked up from germline, CDR1 is SGHTA and CDR2 is FQGNSA. These data are also associated with another study on T cells expressing NK-cell markers. That report adds: Beta-chain TCR cDNA was generated via 5'RACE template switching with UMIs. The authors sequenced eight donors, of whom seven were HCMV-seropositive and one was seronegative. HCMV specificity was not established for the expanded NKG2C+ T cell clones.

This chain uses TRBV7-2 with TRBJ2-2, with 7 bases lining up with TRBD1. The receptor comes from a man aged 50 to 60 who received an inactivated influenza vaccine. The sequences come from PBMCs from blood, collected on the day of vaccination. CDR3 sequence (DNA): TGTGCCAGCAGTCAGGGGGTTCTAGCAGGCGCCGGGGAGCTGTTTTTT. It translates to CASSQGVLAGAGELFF.